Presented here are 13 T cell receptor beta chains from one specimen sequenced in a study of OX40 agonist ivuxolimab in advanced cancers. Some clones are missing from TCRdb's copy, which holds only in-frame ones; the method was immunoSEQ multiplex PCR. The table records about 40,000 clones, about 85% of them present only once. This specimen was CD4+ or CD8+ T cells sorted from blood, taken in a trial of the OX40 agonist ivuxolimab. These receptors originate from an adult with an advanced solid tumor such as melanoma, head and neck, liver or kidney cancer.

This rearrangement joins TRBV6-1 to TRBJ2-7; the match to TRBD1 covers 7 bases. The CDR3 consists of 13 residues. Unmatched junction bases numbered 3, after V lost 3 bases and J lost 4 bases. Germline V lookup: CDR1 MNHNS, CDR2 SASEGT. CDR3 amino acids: CASSDDREYEQYF. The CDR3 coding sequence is TGTGCCAGCAGTGATGACAGGGAGTACGAGCAGTACTTC.

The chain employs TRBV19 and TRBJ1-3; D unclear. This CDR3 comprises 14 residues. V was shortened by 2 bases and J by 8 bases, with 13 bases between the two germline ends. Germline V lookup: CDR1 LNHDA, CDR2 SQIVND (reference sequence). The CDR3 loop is CASSIWAFADTIYF. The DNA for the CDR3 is TGTGCCAGTAGTATATGGGCTTTTGCGGACACCATATATTTT.

For the CDR3, the DNA is TGTGCCAGCACCTATTTCGTGAGCAATCAGCCCCAGCATTTT. Its protein is CASTYFVSNQPQHF. The chain carries TRBV6-1 and TRBJ1-5; D not certain. CDR1 MNHNS and CDR2 SASEGT come from the germline V gene. There are 14 residues in the CDR3. V dropped 7 bases and J dropped 1 base, with 11 bases sitting between them.

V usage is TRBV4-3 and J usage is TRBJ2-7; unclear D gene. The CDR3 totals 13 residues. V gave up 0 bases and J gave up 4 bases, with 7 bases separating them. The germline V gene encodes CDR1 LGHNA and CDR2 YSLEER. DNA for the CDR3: TGCGCCAGCAGCCAAGATTCTGGTTACGAGCAGTACTTC. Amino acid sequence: CASSQDSGYEQYF.

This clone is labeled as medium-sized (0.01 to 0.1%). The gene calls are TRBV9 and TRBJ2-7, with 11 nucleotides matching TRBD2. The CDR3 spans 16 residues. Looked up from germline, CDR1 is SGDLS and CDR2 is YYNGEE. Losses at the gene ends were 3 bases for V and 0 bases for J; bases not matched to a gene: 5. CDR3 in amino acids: CASSGEGLADSYEQYF. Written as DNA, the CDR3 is TGTGCCAGCAGCGGAGAGGGACTAGCGGACTCCTACGAGCAGTACTTC.

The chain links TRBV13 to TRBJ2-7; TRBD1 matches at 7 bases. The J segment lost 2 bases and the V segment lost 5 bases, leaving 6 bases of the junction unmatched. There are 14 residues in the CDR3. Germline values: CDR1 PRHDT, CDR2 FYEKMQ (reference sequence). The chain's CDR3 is CASSAGDRTYEQYF. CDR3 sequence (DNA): TGTGCCAGCAGCGCAGGGGACAGAACCTACGAGCAGTACTTC.

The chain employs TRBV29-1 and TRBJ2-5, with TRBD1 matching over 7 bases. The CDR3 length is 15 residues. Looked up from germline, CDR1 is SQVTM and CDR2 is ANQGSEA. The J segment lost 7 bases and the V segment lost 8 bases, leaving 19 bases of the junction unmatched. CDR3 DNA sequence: TGCAGCTCCGGTGACCCTGGACAGGCTTCTTGGACCCAGTACTTC. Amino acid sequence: CSSGDPGQASWTQYF.

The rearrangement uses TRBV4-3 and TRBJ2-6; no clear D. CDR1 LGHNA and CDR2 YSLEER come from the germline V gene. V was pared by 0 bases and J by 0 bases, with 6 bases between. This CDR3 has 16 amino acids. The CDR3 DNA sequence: TGCGCCAGCAGCCAAGACGGAATCTCTGGGGCCAACGTCCTGACTTTC. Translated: CASSQDGISGANVLTF.

The CDR3 sequence: CASSGTGGRSTDTQYF. DNA for the CDR3: TGTGCCAGCAGCGGGACGGGAGGCCGTTCCACAGATACGCAGTATTTT. The chain employs TRBV9 and TRBJ2-3; 7 bases match TRBD2. J was trimmed by 2 bases and V by 3 bases; bases with no gene match: 9. Looked up from germline, CDR1 is SGDLS and CDR2 is YYNGEE. The CDR3 has 16 residues.

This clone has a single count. CDR3 amino acids: CASSLWGDQETQYF. The CDR3 nucleotides are TGTGCCAGCAGTTTATGGGGGGACCAAGAGACCCAGTACTTC. The gene calls are TRBV27 and TRBJ2-5; D is perhaps TRBD2 (6 bases). The V end lost 1 base, the J end lost 0 bases, and 6 bases lay between the germline ends. The CDR3 totals 14 residues. Germline V gene data show CDR1 as MNHEY and CDR2 as SMNVEV (reference sequence).

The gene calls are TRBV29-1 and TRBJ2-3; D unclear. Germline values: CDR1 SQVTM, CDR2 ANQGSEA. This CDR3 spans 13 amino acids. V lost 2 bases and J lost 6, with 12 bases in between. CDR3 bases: TGCAGCGTTGAACGGCTCCTACCGGATACGCAGTATTTT. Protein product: CSVERLLPDTQYF.

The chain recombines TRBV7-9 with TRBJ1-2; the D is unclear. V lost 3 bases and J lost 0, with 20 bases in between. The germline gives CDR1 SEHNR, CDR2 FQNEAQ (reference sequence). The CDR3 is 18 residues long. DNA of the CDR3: TGTGCCAGCAGCTTTGGGTCCAACCCTTTCACAGCTAACTATGGCTACACCTTC. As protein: CASSFGSNPFTANYGYTF.

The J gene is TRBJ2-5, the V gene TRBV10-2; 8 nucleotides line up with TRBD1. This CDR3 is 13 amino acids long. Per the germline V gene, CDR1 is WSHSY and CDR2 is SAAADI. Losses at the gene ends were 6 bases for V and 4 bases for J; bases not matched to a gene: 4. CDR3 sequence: CASSRTGTETQYF. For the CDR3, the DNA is TGCGCCAGCAGCCGGACAGGGACAGAGACCCAGTACTTC.